This T cell receptor beta chain was retrieved from a study of OX40 agonist ivuxolimab in advanced cancers. Overall study: With ivuxolimab, an agonistic anti-OX40 (CD134) antibody, patients were treated. Treatment received earlier with anti-PD-1, anti-PD-L1 or anti-CTLA-4 agents was allowed, and approximately 44% had some.

Regarding the study as a whole: More expanded clones were seen, on average, in CD8+ T cells than in CD4+.

V trimming: 0 bases; J trimming: 3 bases; junction bases outside the gene matches: 5. CDR3 length: 16 amino acids. Germline V gene data show CDR1 as SGHRS and CDR2 as YFSETQ. Only in-frame clones appear in the TCRdb table, and some are missing; sequencing was by immunoSEQ multiplex PCR. The sample includes 75,000 to 90,000 clones, about 90% of them seen just once. The sample holds one count of this clone. Antigen unknown. The V call is TRBV5-1, the J call TRBJ2-5, with 10 nucleotides matching TRBD2. The sequencing used CD4+ or CD8+ T cells sorted from blood, collected in a trial of the OX40 agonist ivuxolimab. This TCR came from an adult with an advanced solid tumor such as melanoma, head and neck, liver or kidney cancer. The CDR3 protein is CASSLGPSGSKETQYF. Written as DNA, the CDR3 is TGCGCCAGCAGCTTGGGGCCTAGCGGGAGTAAAGAGACCCAGTACTTC.